Presented here are 30 T cell receptor beta chains from one specimen sequenced in a study of blood T cell repertoires in COVID-19. Sequencing used immunoSEQ multiplex PCR; TCRdb keeps in-frame clones, though not all of them. The sample consists of around 140,000 clones, approximately 90% of them appearing once. Specimen: PBMCs or T cells enriched from blood (not recorded which). The receptor set was obtained from a man aged 50 to 60 who had recovered from COVID-19.

The V gene is TRBV4-3, the J gene TRBJ2-7; TRBD1 might be the D (6 bases). Trimming removed 4 bases from V and 0 bases from J, with 16 bases in between. Germline V CDR1 and CDR2: LGHNA, YSLEER. The CDR3 spans 16 residues. The CDR3 bases are TGCGCCAGCAGCCGCCAGTTGGGGGCGTCCTCCTACGAGCAGTACTTC. This encodes CASSRQLGASSYEQYF.

The chain uses TRBV24-1 and TRBJ2-5, with TRBD1 as a possible D gene (6 bases). Trimming pared 3 bases from V and 6 bases from J, leaving 19 bases between. CDR1 is KGHDR, CDR2 SFDVKD, per germline. The CDR3 loop spans 16 amino acids. CDR3 nucleotide sequence: TGTGCCACCAGTGATAACGAGTGGGGGCAGGGCCAGACCCAGTACTTC. It codes for CATSDNEWGQGQTQYF.

The rearrangement links TRBV19 to TRBJ1-1; D is possibly TRBD1 (5 bases). The germline CDR1 and CDR2 sequences are LNHDA and SQIVND (reference sequence). CDR3 size: 15 residues. With 7 bases removed from V and 1 base from J, the gap between germline ends came to 16 bases. CDR3 residues: CASMYDSRPNTEAFF. CDR3 bases: TGTGCCAGTATGTATGACAGCAGACCGAACACTGAAGCTTTCTTT. The entire variable domain, with the rest obtained from reference TRBV19 and TRBJ1-1, is as follows: DGGITQSPKYLFRKEGQNVTLSCEQNLNHDAMYWYRQDPGQGLRLIYYSQIVNDFQKGDIAEGYSVSREKKESFPLTVTSAQKNPTAFYLCASMYDSRPNTEAFFGQGTRLTVV.

The chain carries TRBV5-1 and TRBJ1-4; 9 positions match TRBD1. The CDR3 spans 14 residues. Germline V gene data show CDR1 as SGHRS and CDR2 as YFSETQ. With 4 bases clipped from V and 5 bases from J, the junction kept 3 bases outside the gene matches. The CDR3 DNA is TGCGCCAGCAGCCAAGGGACAGGGAATGAAAAACTGTTTTTT. Translation gives CASSQGTGNEKLFF.

V usage is TRBV3-1 (or the pseudogene TRBV3-2) and J usage is TRBJ1-6; D may be TRBD1 (6 bases). Germline values: CDR1 LGHDT, CDR2 YNNKEL (reference sequence). Trimming left V 5 bases short and J 8 bases short, with 10 bases between. The CDR3 runs to 13 residues. In nucleotides, the CDR3 is TGTGCCAGCAGCTCTGAGGGGGATTCACCCCTCCACTTT. Translating it yields CASSSEGDSPLHF.

J is TRBJ2-3 and V is TRBV27; no clear D. This CDR3 comprises 15 residues. CDR1 MNHEY and CDR2 SMNVEV come from the germline V gene (reference sequence). The V end lost 3 bases, the J end lost 2 bases, and 12 bases lay between the germline ends. CDR3 nucleotide sequence: TGTGCCAGCAGTTTTAGGAGACTTAACACAGATACGCAGTATTTT. Translating it yields CASSFRRLNTDTQYF.

This clone was observed a handful of times. This chain uses TRBV7-2 with TRBJ1-1, with D possibly being TRBD1 (5 bases). V was pared by 2 bases and J by 4 bases, with 11 bases between. This CDR3 is 14 amino acids long. CDR1 is SGHTA, CDR2 FQGNSA, per germline. The DNA of the CDR3 is TGTGCCAGCAGCTTAACAGGAATAAGCACTGAAGCTTTCTTT. Residues: CASSLTGISTEAFF. The complete variable domain, with remaining parts taken from reference TRBV7-2 and TRBJ1-1, reads GAGVSQSPSNKVTEKGKDVELRCDPISGHTALYWYRQSLGQGLEFLIYFQGNSAPDKSGLPSDRFSAERTGGSVSTLTIQRTQQEDSAVYLCASSLTGISTEAFFGQGTRLTVV.

This chain joins TRBV19 and TRBJ1-2; 9 bases match TRBD1. Trimming at V came to 5 bases and at J to 2 bases, leaving 3 bases not matched to a gene. Germline V gene sequence: CDR1 LNHDA, CDR2 SQIVND (reference sequence). The CDR3 covers 14 residues. CDR3 bases: TGTGCCAGTAGTGGGGACAGGGAGAACTATGGCTACACCTTC. Amino acid sequence: CASSGDRENYGYTF.

The chain has TRBV30 and TRBJ1-1; tentative D call: TRBD1 (5 bases). Trimming took 4 bases from V and 7 from J, leaving 16 bases between them. CDR1 is GTSNPN, CDR2 SVGIG, per germline (reference sequence). The CDR3 totals 13 residues. CDR3 sequence reads: CAWIGGYGIEAFF. CDR3 in DNA: TGTGCCTGGATCGGGGGTTATGGGATTGAAGCTTTCTTT.

The rearrangement joins TRBV21-1 to TRBJ2-4; TRBD1 was called by the table and not checked on the DNA. TRBV21-1 is assigned pseudogene status. There are 16 residues in the CDR3. For the CDR3, the DNA is TGTGCCAGCAGCAAAAGTGGAAGGGACAACAAAAACATTCAGTACTTC. This translates into CASSKSGRDNKNIQYF.

The chain couples TRBV19 to TRBJ1-1, with a possible D match to TRBD1 (5 bases). Trimming cost V 7 bases and J 3 bases, with 9 bases left between them. CDR3 length: 12 amino acids. Germline CDR1 is LNHDA and CDR2 is SQIVND (reference sequence). The CDR3 nucleotides read TGTGCCAGTACCGGGGGGTACACTGAAGCTTTCTTT. As protein: CASTGGYTEAFF. Based on the CDR3 plus reference TRBV19 and TRBJ1-1, the full variable domain is DGGITQSPKYLFRKEGQNVTLSCEQNLNHDAMYWYRQDPGQGLRLIYYSQIVNDFQKGDIAEGYSVSREKKESFPLTVTSAQKNPTAFYLCASTGGYTEAFFGQGTRLTVV.

V gene TRBV11-2 combines with J gene TRBJ2-3; D not certain. This CDR3 region has 11 residues. CDR1 is SGHAT, CDR2 FQNNGV, per germline. The ends were cut back, 3 bases at V and 5 bases at J, with 3 bases in the middle. CDR3 loop: CASSFGDTQYF. In nucleotides, the CDR3 is TGTGCCAGCAGCTTCGGAGATACGCAGTATTTT.

The rearrangement uses TRBV30 and TRBJ2-2; D is perhaps TRBD1 (5 bases). The CDR3 totals 15 residues. The V end lost 0 bases, the J end lost 1 base, and 9 bases lay between the germline ends. Germline values: CDR1 GTSNPN, CDR2 SVGIG (reference sequence). This CDR3 reads CAWSVRQLNTGELFF. As DNA, the CDR3 is TGTGCCTGGAGTGTACGACAGCTGAACACCGGGGAGCTGTTTTTT.

The chain carries TRBV7-8 and TRBJ2-1; 7 nucleotides match TRBD2. With V trimmed by 1 base and J by 6 bases, 6 bases remained unmatched. Germline values: CDR1 SGHVS, CDR2 FQNEAQ. The CDR3 extends over 15 amino acids. As DNA, the CDR3 is TGTGCCAGCAGCTTAGTTGGAGCGGGAAGCAATGAGCAGTTCTTC. This gives the protein CASSLVGAGSNEQFF.

This clone was picked up one time. V and J are TRBV5-1 and TRBJ2-2, with 9 bases fitting TRBD2. The CDR3 is made up of 15 amino acids. J lost 7 bases, V lost 1 base, and 5 bases had no gene match. CDR1 is SGHRS, CDR2 YFSETQ, per germline. The CDR3 sequence is CASSLSSGNYGELFF. CDR3 in DNA: TGCGCCAGCAGCTTGTCTAGCGGGAACTACGGGGAGCTGTTTTTT.

The rearrangement links TRBV25-1 to TRBJ2-7, with 8 bases fitting TRBD1. Trimming took 4 bases from V and 4 from J; bases not matched to a gene: 15. The CDR3 length is 17 residues. CDR1 is MGHDK, CDR2 SYGVNS, per germline. The CDR3 DNA follows: TGTGCCAGCAGTGGACCTCCCCCGAACAGGGGGAATTACGAGCAGTACTTC. Its protein product is CASSGPPPNRGNYEQYF.

This sequence joins TRBV18 and TRBJ1-6; D might be TRBD1 (5 bases). Trimming took 2 bases from V and 8 from J, leaving 7 bases between them. In germline, CDR1 is KGHSH, CDR2 LQKENI. The CDR3 has 13 amino acids. CDR3 nucleotides: TGTGCCAGCTCACCAGGGGGGGATTCACCCCTCCACTTT. Translated: CASSPGGDSPLHF.

The rearrangement uses TRBV19 and TRBJ2-5; D gene unclear. Germline V gene data show CDR1 as LNHDA and CDR2 as SQIVND (reference sequence). V was shortened by 3 bases and J by 2 bases, with 4 bases between the two germline ends. This CDR3 is built from 12 residues. CDR3: CASSIRQETQYF. The CDR3 DNA follows: TGTGCCAGTAGTATCCGGCAAGAGACCCAGTACTTC.

The table lists this clone with a count of one. This chain uses TRBV19 with TRBJ2-1, with a possible D match to TRBD1 (5 bases). Germline lookup yields CDR1 LNHDA and CDR2 SQIVND (reference sequence). The length of the CDR3 is 15 residues. V was cut by 3 bases and J by 0 bases, with 9 bases left in between. This CDR3 reads CASSMTRDSYNEQFF. CDR3 DNA: TGTGCCAGTAGTATGACCAGGGACTCCTACAATGAGCAGTTCTTC.

The DNA of the CDR3 is TGTGCCAGCAGCCAAGAACCCTTAACAGGGAGCGCTGGAAACACCATATATTTT. This codes for CASSQEPLTGSAGNTIYF. The chain is built from TRBV3-1 (or the pseudogene TRBV3-2) and TRBJ1-3; D perhaps matches TRBD1 (6 bases). From germline, CDR1 is LGHDT and CDR2 YNNKEL (reference sequence). The CDR3 is made up of 18 amino acids. Trimming removed 0 bases at V and 2 bases at J, with 17 bases between.

This chain joins TRBV5-4 and TRBJ1-5; the match to TRBD1 covers 10 bases. Germline trimming cut 1 base from V and 4 bases from J; bases unmatched to any gene: 5. From germline, CDR1 is SGHNT and CDR2 YYREEE (reference sequence). The CDR3 covers 16 residues. CDR3 region: CASSLSGQGGNQPQHF. The DNA of the CDR3 is TGTGCCAGCAGCTTGTCTGGACAGGGGGGGAATCAGCCCCAGCATTTT.

V and J are TRBV9 and TRBJ1-2, with 8 bases lining up with TRBD1. The germline V gene has CDR1 SGDLS and CDR2 YYNGEE. Trimming cost V 1 base and J 7 bases; bases outside gene matches: 6. The CDR3 contains 14 residues. CDR3 coding DNA: TGTGCCAGCAGCGTAACGACAGGGGCTGGTGGCTACACCTTC. Translating it yields CASSVTTGAGGYTF.

This chain uses TRBV28 with TRBJ2-7; D is possibly TRBD2 (5 bases). This CDR3 is 15 amino acids long. Germline values: CDR1 MDHEN, CDR2 SYDVKM. Trimming cost V 5 bases and J 3 bases, with 17 bases left between them. The CDR3 DNA reads as TGTGCCAGCAGTCCCCTGGGGAGTAAGAACTACGAGCAGTACGTC. This encodes CASSPLGSKNYEQYV.

The chain uses TRBV11-2 and TRBJ1-2; the match to TRBD1 covers 9 bases. The trim removed 1 base at V and 5 bases at J, leaving 5 bases unmatched. The CDR3 runs 15 residues. CDR1 SGHAT and CDR2 FQNNGV come from the germline V gene. CDR3: CASSLAGQGFYGYTF. CDR3 bases: TGTGCCAGCAGCTTAGCGGGACAGGGTTTTTATGGCTACACCTTC.

The genes are TRBV7-2 and TRBJ1-2; TRBD1 matches at 7 bases. The CDR3 is made up of 15 amino acids. Germline V gene lookup returns CDR1 SGHTA and CDR2 FQGNSA. The J segment lost 7 bases and the V segment lost 4 bases, leaving 12 bases of the junction unmatched. As DNA, the CDR3 is TGTGCCAGCAGCTCTTCTGACAGGGTCCTATTTGGCTACACCTTC. Protein sequence: CASSSSDRVLFGYTF. Together with reference TRBV7-2 and TRBJ1-2, the CDR3 gives the full variable domain: GAGVSQSPSNKVTEKGKDVELRCDPISGHTALYWYRQSLGQGLEFLIYFQGNSAPDKSGLPSDRFSAERTGGSVSTLTIQRTQQEDSAVYLCASSSSDRVLFGYTFGSGTRLTVV.

The chain combines TRBV28 with TRBJ1-1; TRBD1 might be the D (5 bases). Germline V gene sequence: CDR1 MDHEN, CDR2 SYDVKM. This CDR3 has 14 residues. V gave up 1 base and J gave up 3 bases, with 9 bases separating them. The CDR3 coding sequence is TGTGCCAGCAGTTTATTAGGAGGGGACACTGAAGCTTTCTTT. This sequence encodes CASSLLGGDTEAFF.

The chain is built from TRBV28 and TRBJ2-7, with 11 bases lining up with TRBD2. Germline V gives CDR1 MDHEN, CDR2 SYDVKM. The length of the CDR3 is 15 residues. The J segment lost 2 bases and the V segment lost 6 bases, leaving 6 bases of the junction unmatched. The CDR3 DNA reads as TGTGCCAGCAGCTTTTTAGCGGGAGGGGCCTACGAGCAGTACTTC. Residues: CASSFLAGGAYEQYF.

Only one count was recorded for this clone. The J gene is TRBJ1-1, the V gene TRBV9; TRBD1 aligns across 9 bases. V dropped 0 bases and J dropped 1; count of bases not matched to a gene: 4. The CDR3 runs to 16 residues. Germline CDR1 is SGDLS and CDR2 is YYNGEE. CDR3 region: CASSVGGTGRNTEAFF. The CDR3 DNA sequence: TGTGCCAGCAGCGTAGGCGGGACAGGGAGGAACACTGAAGCTTTCTTT.

This chain joins TRBV12-3 or TRBV12-4 and TRBJ1-2; 7 bases are a match to TRBD1. The length of the CDR3 is 13 residues. V shed 6 bases and J 4 bases; nucleotides not matched to a gene: 5. The CDR3 region has the DNA TGTGCCAGCAGCCGTTCAGGGGGCTATGGCTACACCTTC. Translating it yields CASSRSGGYGYTF.

This rearrangement joins TRBV2 to TRBJ2-7; 7 bases are shared with TRBD1. Trimming took 3 bases from V and 1 from J; bases not matched to a gene: 3. There are 14 residues in the CDR3. From germline, CDR1 is SNHLY and CDR2 FYNNEI. The CDR3 loop is CASSERGPSYEQYF. CDR3 coding DNA: TGTGCCAGCAGTGAGAGGGGGCCGTCCTACGAGCAGTACTTC.